The clone carrying this T cell receptor beta chain was seen repeatedly, ten times or more. The antigen is unknown. The library was built from roughly 400 ng RNA with molecular barcoded adaptors for alpha/delta and beta/gamma chains. TCRdb called the reads again in MiXCR, with one record for every CDR3 protein. The sample records 30,000 to 35,000 distinct CDR3 sequences, approximately 17% being singletons. V lost 3 bases and J lost 4, with 8 bases in between. The CDR3 sequence is 13 residues long. Germline V gene data show CDR1 as WNHNN and CDR2 as SYGVQD (reference sequence). This record belongs to a study of read filtering for tumor transcriptome and immune sequencing. On the study more broadly: The cohort had 17 men and approximately 15 women aged roughly 47 to 80, mean roughly 66 years.

Bone marrow was sampled from every patient at the time of active disease. Broader study findings: Single-read clonotypes: about 83% of IR-seq clonotypes (approximately 4% of reads), more than 70% of RNA-seq clonotypes (approximately 45% of reads). Dropping single-read clonotypes raised IR-seq and RNA-seq shared-clonotype correlation.

V usage is TRBV10-1 and J usage is TRBJ2-3; tentative D call: TRBD1 (5 bases). Sequencing was done on a sample of a population of CD138-negative cells sorted from bone marrow. The clonotype originates from a donor at least 40 years old with multiple myeloma. The CDR3 loop is CASSDSGPDTQYF. As DNA, the CDR3 is TGCGCCAGCAGTGATTCAGGGCCAGATACGCAGTATTTT.